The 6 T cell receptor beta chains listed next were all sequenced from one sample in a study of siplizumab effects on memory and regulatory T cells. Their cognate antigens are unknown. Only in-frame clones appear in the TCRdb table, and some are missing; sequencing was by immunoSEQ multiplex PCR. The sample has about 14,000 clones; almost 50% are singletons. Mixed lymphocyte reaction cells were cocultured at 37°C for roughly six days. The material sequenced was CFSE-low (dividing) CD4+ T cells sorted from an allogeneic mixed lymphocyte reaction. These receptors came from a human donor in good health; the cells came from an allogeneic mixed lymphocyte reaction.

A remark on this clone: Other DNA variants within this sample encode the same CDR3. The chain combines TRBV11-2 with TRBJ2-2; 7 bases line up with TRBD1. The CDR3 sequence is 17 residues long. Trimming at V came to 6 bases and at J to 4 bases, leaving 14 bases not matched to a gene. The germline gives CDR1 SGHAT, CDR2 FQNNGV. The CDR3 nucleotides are TGTGCCAGCAGTGACCTCAGGGGGTCAAGATTCACCGGGGAGCTGTTTTTT. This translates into CASSDLRGSRFTGELFF.

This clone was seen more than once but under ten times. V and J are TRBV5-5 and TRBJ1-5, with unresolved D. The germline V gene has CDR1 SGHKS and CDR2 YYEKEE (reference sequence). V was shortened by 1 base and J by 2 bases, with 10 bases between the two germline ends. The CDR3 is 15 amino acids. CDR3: CASSLLGTGNQPQHF. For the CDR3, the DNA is TGTGCCAGCAGCTTGCTGGGTACGGGCAATCAGCCCCAGCATTTT. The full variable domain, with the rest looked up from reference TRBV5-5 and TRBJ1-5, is DAGVTQSPTHLIKTRGQQVTLRCSPISGHKSVSWYQQVLGQGPQFIFQYYEKEERGRGNFPDRFSARQFPNYSSELNVNALLLGDSALYLCASSLLGTGNQPQHFGDGTRLSIL.

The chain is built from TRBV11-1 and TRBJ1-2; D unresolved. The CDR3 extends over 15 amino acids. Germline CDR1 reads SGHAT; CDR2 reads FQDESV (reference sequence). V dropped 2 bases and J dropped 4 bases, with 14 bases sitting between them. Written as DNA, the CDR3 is TGTGCCAGCAGCTTATCCTCCGGACCGAGCTATGGCTACACCTTC. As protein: CASSLSSGPSYGYTF.

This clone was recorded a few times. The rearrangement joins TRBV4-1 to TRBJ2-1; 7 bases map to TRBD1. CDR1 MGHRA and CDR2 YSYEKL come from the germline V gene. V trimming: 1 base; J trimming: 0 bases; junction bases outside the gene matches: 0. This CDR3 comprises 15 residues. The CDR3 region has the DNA TGCGCCAGCAGCCAAGGGGACAGCTCCTACAATGAGCAGTTCTTC. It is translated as CASSQGDSSYNEQFF.

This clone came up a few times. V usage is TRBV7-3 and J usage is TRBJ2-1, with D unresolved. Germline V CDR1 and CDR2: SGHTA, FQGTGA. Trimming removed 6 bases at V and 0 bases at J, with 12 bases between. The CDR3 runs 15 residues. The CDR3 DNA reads TGTGCCAGCAGTTATACCCCTAGCTCCTACAATGAGCAGTTCTTC. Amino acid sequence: CASSYTPSSYNEQFF. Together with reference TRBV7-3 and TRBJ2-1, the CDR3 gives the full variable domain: GAGVSQTPSNKVTEKGKYVELRCDPISGHTALYWYRQSLGQGPEFLIYFQGTGAADDSGLPNDRFFAVRPEGSVSTLKIQRTERGDSAVYLCASSYTPSSYNEQFFGPGTRLTVL.

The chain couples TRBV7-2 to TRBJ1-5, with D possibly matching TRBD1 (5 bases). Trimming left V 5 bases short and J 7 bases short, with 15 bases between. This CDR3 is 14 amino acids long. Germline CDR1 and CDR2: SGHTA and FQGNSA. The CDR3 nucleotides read TGTGCCAGCAGCCAGGGAGGACGAGCCCAGCCCCAGCATTTT. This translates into CASSQGGRAQPQHF.